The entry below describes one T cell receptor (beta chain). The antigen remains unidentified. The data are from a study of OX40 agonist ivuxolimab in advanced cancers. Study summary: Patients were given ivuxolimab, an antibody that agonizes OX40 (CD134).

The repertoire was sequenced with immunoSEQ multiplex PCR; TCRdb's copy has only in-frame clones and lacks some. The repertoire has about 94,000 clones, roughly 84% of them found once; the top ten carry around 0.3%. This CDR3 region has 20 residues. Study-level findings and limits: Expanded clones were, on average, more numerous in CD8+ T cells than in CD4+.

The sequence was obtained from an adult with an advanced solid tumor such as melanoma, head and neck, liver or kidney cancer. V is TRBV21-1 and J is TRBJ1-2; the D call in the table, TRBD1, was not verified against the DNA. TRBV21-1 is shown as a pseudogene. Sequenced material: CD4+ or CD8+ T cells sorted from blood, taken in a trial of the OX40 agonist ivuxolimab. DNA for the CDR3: TGTGCCAGCAGCAGAGTTAGTAGTCGGGCAGGGCGGTTTACTAACTATGGCTACACCTTC. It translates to CASSRVSSRAGRFTNYGYTF.